These 23 T cell receptor beta chains were all obtained from the same sample, sequenced in a study. TCRdb processed the 5' RACE reads anew with MiXCR; each CDR3 protein has one entry. This table holds approximately 40,000 distinct CDR3 sequences, approximately 17% found once. The material sequenced was naive CD4+ T cells sorted from a lymph node. The subset was: naive CD4+ T cells, CD4+CD45RA+CD25-. The receptors were gathered from a female donor with breast cancer.

This clonotype was detected a few times. The V gene is TRBV2, the J gene TRBJ1-6; D remains unclear. Trimming pared 4 bases from V and 10 bases from J, leaving 17 bases between. This CDR3 comprises 15 residues. The germline V gene encodes CDR1 SNHLY and CDR2 FYNNEI. CDR3 in amino acids: CASSGQHPKTSPLHF. The CDR3 DNA sequence: TGTGCCAGCAGTGGCCAACATCCCAAGACCTCACCCCTCCACTTT.

This clonotype was found many times. J is TRBJ2-1 and V is TRBV6-5, with TRBD1 matching over 9 bases. After removal of 7 bases from V and 5 bases from J, the junction contained 9 bases not matched to a gene. This CDR3 has 15 residues. Germline CDR1 MNHEY, CDR2 SVGAGI. The CDR3 loop is CASTTPGTGNNEQFF. The CDR3 DNA follows: TGTGCCAGCACTACACCCGGGACAGGGAACAATGAGCAGTTCTTC.

V and J are TRBV5-1 and TRBJ2-3, with 7 bases aligning to TRBD1. Trimming at V came to 5 bases and at J to 3 bases, leaving 0 bases not matched to a gene. The CDR3 spans 12 residues. Germline CDR1 SGHRS, CDR2 YFSETQ. CDR3 coding DNA: TGCGCCAGCAGGACAGGGACAGATACGCAGTATTTT. As protein: CASRTGTDTQYF.

This clonotype was seen only a few times. The CDR3 region has the DNA TGCGCCAGCAGCACGGGACAAGGCCCTACCTATGGCTACACCTTC. Its translation: CASSTGQGPTYGYTF. The chain is built from TRBV5-1 and TRBJ1-2; TRBD1 is a possible D gene (6 bases). The CDR3 length is 15 residues. CDR1 is SGHRS, CDR2 YFSETQ, per germline. Trimming stripped 4 bases from V and 4 bases from J, with 17 bases between.

The V gene is TRBV20-1, the J gene TRBJ1-2; D might be TRBD1 (5 bases). V was cut by 1 base and J by 3 bases, with 9 bases left in between. Germline V gene lookup returns CDR1 DFQATT and CDR2 SNEGSKA (reference sequence). The CDR3 spans 13 residues. The CDR3: CSARVVRDYGYTF. The CDR3 region has the DNA TGCAGTGCTAGAGTGGTCAGGGACTATGGCTACACCTTC.

The chain combines TRBV19 with TRBJ2-2; 8 nucleotides align to TRBD1. Germline assignment: CDR1 LNHDA and CDR2 SQIVND (reference sequence). The CDR3 contains 15 residues. J was trimmed by 4 bases and V by 3 bases; bases with no gene match: 4. The CDR3 DNA follows: TGTGCCAGTAGTATCGGGACAGGACCCACCGGGGAGCTGTTTTTT. Translated, it gives CASSIGTGPTGELFF.

This clonotype ranks as medium-sized. V gene TRBV29-1 combines with J gene TRBJ1-6; D is uncertain. Germline V lookup: CDR1 SQVTM, CDR2 ANQGSEA. The CDR3 is made up of 13 amino acids. With 7 bases removed from V and 8 bases from J, the gap between germline ends came to 15 bases. The CDR3 is CSAKQENDSPLHF. CDR3 in DNA: TGCAGCGCAAAGCAGGAAAATGATTCACCCCTCCACTTT.

This clonotype has just a few counts. J is TRBJ2-1 and V is TRBV10-3, with 9 nucleotides matching TRBD2. CDR3 length: 12 amino acids. In germline, CDR1 is ENHRY, CDR2 SYGVKD. V was pared by 7 bases and J by 13 bases, with 8 bases of the junction left unmatched. The DNA of the CDR3 is TGTGCCATCAACTTGGCTAGCGGGAAACAGTTCTTC. Translation: CAINLASGKQFF.

The J gene is TRBJ2-1, the V gene TRBV7-3; D is unresolved. This CDR3 region has 16 residues. The germline gives CDR1 SGHTA, CDR2 FQGTGA. The V gene lost 5 bases and the J gene lost 2 bases, with 16 bases spanning the gap. CDR3 DNA: TGTGCCAGCAGCCTCTCGACGAGTAGGACCTACAATGAGCAGTTCTTC. It encodes CASSLSTSRTYNEQFF. Full variable domain (rest looked up from reference TRBV7-3 and TRBJ2-1): GAGVSQTPSNKVTEKGKYVELRCDPISGHTALYWYRQSLGQGPEFLIYFQGTGAADDSGLPNDRFFAVRPEGSVSTLKIQRTERGDSAVYLCASSLSTSRTYNEQFFGPGTRLTVL.

With regard to this clonotype: With a much larger clone just one base away, this may be a read error. The V gene is TRBV5-1, the J gene TRBJ2-7; D possibly corresponds to TRBD1 (6 bases). Germline V gene sequence: CDR1 SGHRS, CDR2 YFSETQ. The CDR3 sequence is 13 residues long. The CDR3: CASSARTAYERYF. CDR3 nucleotide sequence: TGCGCCAGCAGCGCCCGGACAGCCTACGAGCGGTACTTC.

The chain combines TRBV6-5 with TRBJ2-7, with 7 bases identical to TRBD2. This CDR3 region has 13 residues. CDR1 is MNHEY, CDR2 SVGAGI, per germline. J was trimmed by 6 bases and V by 7 bases; bases with no gene match: 9. The chain's CDR3 is CASTPLTGGEQYF. CDR3 bases: TGTGCCAGCACCCCTCTAACGGGAGGCGAGCAGTACTTC.

Notes on this clonotype: This may come from a read error, since a much larger clone is one base off. Because the CDR3's place on the DNA is in doubt, the DNA is left out and the CDR3 is given as listed by TCRdb. The CDR3 reads CSATRGEGYGCTF. The chain joins TRBV20-1 to TRBJ1-2. Germline V gene data show CDR1 as DFQATT and CDR2 as SNEGSKA (reference sequence). The CDR3 is 13 amino acids in total, end residues counted.

This clonotype showed up many times. The chain couples TRBV20-1 to TRBJ1-1; maybe TRBD1 (5 bases). This CDR3 region has 15 residues. Germline V gene data show CDR1 as DFQATT and CDR2 as SNEGSKA (reference sequence). Trimming shortened V by 3 bases and J by 2 bases, and 16 bases separated the two germline ends. The CDR3 DNA sequence: TGCAGTGCTAGCGGTTCGAGGGGACTAAACACTGAAGCTTTCTTT. It codes for CSASGSRGLNTEAFF.

This clonotype was found a few times. The chain carries TRBV4-2 and TRBJ2-3; TRBD2 might be the D (6 bases). Trimming stripped 8 bases from V and 5 bases from J, with 23 bases between. This CDR3 region has 16 residues. Per germline, CDR1 LGHNA and CDR2 YNFKEQ. In nucleotides, the CDR3 is TGTGCCAGCGGGCCCGGAGGGCCCGAGGCCGGAGATACGCAGTATTTT. It specifies CASGPGGPEAGDTQYF.

The chain uses TRBV9 and TRBJ2-3, with D possibly TRBD2 on 5 matching bases. Germline-derived CDR1 and CDR2 are SGDLS and YYNGEE. This CDR3 region has 14 residues. V lost 2 bases, J lost 4 bases, and 11 bases lay in between. The CDR3 nucleotides read TGTGCCAGCAGCGTTACCCGGGAATCAGATACGCAGTATTTT. Translating gives CASSVTRESDTQYF.

The chain uses TRBV7-3 and TRBJ1-2; no clear D. CDR1 is SGHTA, CDR2 FQGTGA, per germline. V lost 5 bases to trimming and J lost 5 bases, with 12 bases between them. The CDR3 length is 13 residues. CDR3 sequence: CASSPTGEYGYTF. CDR3 DNA: TGTGCCAGCAGCCCCACCGGGGAATATGGCTACACCTTC.

The rearrangement links TRBV7-2 to TRBJ2-2, with a tentative D call TRBD1 (6 bases). The V end lost 1 base, the J end lost 2 bases, and 14 bases lay between the germline ends. Germline loops: CDR1 SGHTA, CDR2 FQGNSA. CDR3 length: 17 amino acids. The CDR3 DNA sequence: TGTGCCAGCAGCTTAGGAAGAGGCAGGGGAAACACCGGGGAGCTGTTTTTT. Its protein product is CASSLGRGRGNTGELFF. Full variable domain (rest looked up from reference TRBV7-2 and TRBJ2-2): GAGVSQSPSNKVTEKGKDVELRCDPISGHTALYWYRQSLGQGLEFLIYFQGNSAPDKSGLPSDRFSAERTGGSVSTLTIQRTQQEDSAVYLCASSLGRGRGNTGELFFGEGSRLTVL.

Ten or more counts support this clonotype. The CDR3 sequence is CASSLDTGSYGYTF. CDR3 DNA sequence: TGTGCCAGCAGCTTAGATACGGGCAGCTATGGCTACACCTTC. V and J are TRBV7-9 and TRBJ1-2; D uncertain. The germline V gene encodes CDR1 SEHNR and CDR2 FQNEAQ (reference sequence). Trimming removed 1 base at V and 4 bases at J, with 10 bases between. CDR3 size: 14 residues.

This clonotype was detected a few times. V and J are TRBV5-1 and TRBJ2-3, with D perhaps matching TRBD1 or TRBD2 (6 bases each). CDR3 length: 15 amino acids. Germline V gene lookup returns CDR1 SGHRS and CDR2 YFSETQ. V dropped 3 bases and J dropped 2 bases, with 13 bases sitting between them. CDR3 sequence reads: CASSSRRDTTDTQYF. The CDR3 DNA sequence: TGCGCCAGCAGCTCGAGGCGGGACACCACAGATACGCAGTATTTT.

The chain employs TRBV18 and TRBJ1-5, with unresolved D. The germline V gene encodes CDR1 KGHSH and CDR2 LQKENI. Trimming took off 2 bases at V and 1 base at J, with 9 bases between the two ends. The CDR3 consists of 15 residues. The CDR3 reads CASSPGLESNQPQHF. The CDR3 DNA reads as TGTGCCAGCTCACCAGGGTTAGAAAGCAATCAGCCCCAGCATTTT.

This clonotype has only one observation. The limits of the CDR3 on the DNA are not certain, so only TCRdb's listed CDR3 is given. This chain's CDR3 is CASSLFAQGANSPLYF. The chain is built from TRBV7-2 and TRBJ1-6; the table calls TRBD1, which could not be checked here. Germline V lookup: CDR1 SGHTA, CDR2 FQGNSA. Termini included, the CDR3 measures 16 amino acids.

V is TRBV7-2 and J is TRBJ2-3; possibly TRBD1 for D (5 bases). Germline V CDR1 and CDR2: SGHTA, FQGNSA. This CDR3 has 14 amino acids. The germline V and J ends were trimmed by 6 bases and 2 bases, with 12 bases remaining between them. The CDR3 DNA is TGTGCCAGCAGACAAGGACATTCCACAGATACGCAGTATTTT. Protein sequence: CASRQGHSTDTQYF. The full variable domain, its missing parts supplied by reference TRBV7-2 and TRBJ2-3, is GAGVSQSPSNKVTEKGKDVELRCDPISGHTALYWYRQSLGQGLEFLIYFQGNSAPDKSGLPSDRFSAERTGGSVSTLTIQRTQQEDSAVYLCASRQGHSTDTQYFGPGTRLTVL.

The table lists this clonotype with many counts. The rearrangement joins TRBV29-1 to TRBJ2-3; D is possibly TRBD1 (6 bases). Trimming pared 1 base from V and 4 bases from J, leaving 9 bases between. The CDR3 spans 13 residues. Germline lookup yields CDR1 SQVTM and CDR2 ANQGSEA. The CDR3 here is CSVEVQGPDTQYF. CDR3 in DNA: TGCAGCGTTGAAGTTCAGGGGCCAGATACGCAGTATTTT.